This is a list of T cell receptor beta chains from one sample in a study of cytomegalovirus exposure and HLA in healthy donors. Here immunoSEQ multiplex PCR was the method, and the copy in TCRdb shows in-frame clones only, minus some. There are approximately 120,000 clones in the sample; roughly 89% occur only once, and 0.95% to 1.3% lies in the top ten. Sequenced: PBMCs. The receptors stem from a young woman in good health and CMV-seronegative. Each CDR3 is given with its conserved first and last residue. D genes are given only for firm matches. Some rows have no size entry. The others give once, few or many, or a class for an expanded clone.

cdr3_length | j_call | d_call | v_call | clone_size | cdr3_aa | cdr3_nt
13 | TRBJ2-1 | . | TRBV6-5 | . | CASSDLPSEEQFF | TGTGCCAGCAGCGATTTACCTAGCGAGGAGCAGTTCTTC
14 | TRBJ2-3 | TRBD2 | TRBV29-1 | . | CSVRLAGRTDTQYF | TGCAGCGTTAGACTAGCGGGACGCACAGATACGCAGTATTTT
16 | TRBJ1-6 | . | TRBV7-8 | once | CASSPAGSSYNSPLHF | TGTGCCAGCAGCCCAGCCGGGAGCTCCTATAATTCACCCCTCCACTTT
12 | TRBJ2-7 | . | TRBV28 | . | CASTGSFREQYF | TGTGCCAGCACCGGGAGCTTCCGCGAGCAGTACTTC
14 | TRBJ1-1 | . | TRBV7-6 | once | CASSLGGVNTEAFF | TGTGCCAGCAGCTTAGGCGGGGTAAACACTGAAGCTTTCTTT
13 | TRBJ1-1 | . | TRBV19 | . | CASSIGPSIEAFF | TGTGCCAGTAGTATTGGTCCTAGTATTGAAGCTTTCTTT
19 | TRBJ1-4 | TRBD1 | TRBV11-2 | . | CASSFDATGFGDTNEKLFF | TGTGCCAGCAGCTTCGATGCGACAGGGTTTGGTGATACTAATGAAAAACTGTTTTTT
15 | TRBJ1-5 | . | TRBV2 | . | CASSEGVLSNQPQHF | TGTGCCAGCAGCGAGGGGGTTTTGAGCAATCAGCCCCAGCATTTT
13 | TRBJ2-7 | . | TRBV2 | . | CASSEEVFYEQYF | TGTGCCAGCAGTGAGGAGGTGTTCTACGAGCAGTACTTC
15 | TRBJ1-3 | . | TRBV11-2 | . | CASSARQDSGNTIYF | TGTGCCAGCAGCGCAAGACAGGACTCTGGAAACACCATATATTTT
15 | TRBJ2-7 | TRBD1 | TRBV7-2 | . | CASNSPGQGSYEQYF | TGTGCCAGCAACAGTCCGGGACAGGGATCCTACGAGCAGTACTTC
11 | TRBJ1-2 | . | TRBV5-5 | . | CASSFSSGYTF | TGTGCCAGCAGCTTTTCCTCTGGCTACACCTTC
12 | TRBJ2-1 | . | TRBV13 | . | CASSLYYNEQFF | TGTGCCAGCAGCTTATACTACAATGAGCAGTTCTTC
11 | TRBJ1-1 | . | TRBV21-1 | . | CAPADREEAFF | TGTGCCCCTGCGGACAGGGAAGAAGCTTTCTTT
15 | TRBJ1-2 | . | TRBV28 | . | CASSFSPDRPGGYTF | TGTGCCAGCAGTTTCTCCCCTGACAGGCCCGGAGGCTACACCTTC
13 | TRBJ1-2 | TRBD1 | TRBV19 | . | CASSMRTGSGYTF | TGTGCCAGTAGTATGAGGACAGGGAGTGGCTACACCTTC
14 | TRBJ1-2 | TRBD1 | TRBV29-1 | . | CSVEETQGAGGYTF | TGCAGCGTTGAAGAAACACAGGGGGCGGGTGGCTACACCTTC
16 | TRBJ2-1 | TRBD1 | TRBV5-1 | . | CASSLGGTGSYNEQFF | TGCGCCAGCAGCTTGGGTGGGACAGGTTCCTACAATGAGCAGTTCTTC
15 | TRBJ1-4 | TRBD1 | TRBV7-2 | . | CASSATGGQGEKLFF | TGTGCCAGCAGCGCAACAGGGGGTCAAGGTGAAAAACTGTTTTTT
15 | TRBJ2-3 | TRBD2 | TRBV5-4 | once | CASSWGGGAGDTQYF | TGTGCCAGCAGCTGGGGCGGGGGGGCCGGAGATACGCAGTATTTT
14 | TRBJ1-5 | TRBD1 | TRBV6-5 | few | CASSDRGGLQPQHF | TGTGCCAGCAGTGACAGGGGGGGACTTCAGCCCCAGCATTTT
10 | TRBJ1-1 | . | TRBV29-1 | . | CSGGTTEAFF | TGCAGCGGTGGGACTACTGAAGCTTTCTTT
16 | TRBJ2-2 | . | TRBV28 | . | CASSSPTRADTGELFF | TGTGCCAGCAGTTCCCCAACCCGAGCGGACACCGGGGAGCTGTTTTTT
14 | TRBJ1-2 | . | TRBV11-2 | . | CASSLVQGLDGYTF | TGTGCCAGCAGCTTAGTCCAGGGGCTGGATGGCTACACCTTC
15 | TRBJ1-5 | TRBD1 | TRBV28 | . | CASSLGTGNNQPQHF | TGTGCCAGCAGTTTAGGGACAGGGAACAATCAGCCCCAGCATTTT
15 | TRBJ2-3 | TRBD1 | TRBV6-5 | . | CASSRRDRYTDTQYF | TGTGCCAGCAGTCGAAGGGACAGGTACACAGATACGCAGTATTTT
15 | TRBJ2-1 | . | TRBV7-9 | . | CASSLEGGPRNEQFF | TGTGCCAGCAGCTTAGAGGGGGGGCCTCGGAATGAGCAGTTCTTC
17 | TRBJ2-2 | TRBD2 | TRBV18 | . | CASSPDRASGVAGELFF | TGTGCCAGCTCACCAGATAGGGCTAGCGGAGTGGCCGGGGAGCTGTTTTTT
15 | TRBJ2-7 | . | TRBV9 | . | CASSGEGYGNYEQYF | TGTGCCAGCAGCGGGGAAGGATACGGGAACTACGAGCAGTACTTC
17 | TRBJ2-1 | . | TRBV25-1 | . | CASSEPRLEEAYNEQFF | TGTGCCAGCAGTGAACCCCGGCTGGAGGAGGCCTACAATGAGCAGTTCTTC
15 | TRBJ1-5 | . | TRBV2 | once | CASSETVHSNQPQHF | TGTGCCAGCAGTGAGACAGTCCATAGCAATCAGCCCCAGCATTTT
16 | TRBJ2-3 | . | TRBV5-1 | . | CASSLAFGGSTDTQYF | TGCGCCAGCAGCTTGGCCTTTGGCGGGAGCACAGATACGCAGTATTTT
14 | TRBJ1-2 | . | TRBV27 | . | CASRSVWGEDGYTF | TGTGCCAGCCGAAGTGTCTGGGGGGAGGATGGCTACACCTTC
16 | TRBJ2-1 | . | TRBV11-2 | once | CASSRASSPGRHEQFF | TGTGCCAGCAGCCGAGCTAGTAGCCCCGGCCGGCATGAGCAGTTCTTC
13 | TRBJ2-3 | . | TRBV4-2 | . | CASSQDLAPTQYF | TGTGCCAGCAGCCAAGATTTAGCCCCAACGCAGTATTTT
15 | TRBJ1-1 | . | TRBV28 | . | CASSSAHPGNTEAFF | TGTGCCAGCAGTTCCGCTCATCCGGGGAACACTGAAGCTTTCTTT
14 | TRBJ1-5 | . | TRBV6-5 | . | CASRLAGSNQPQHF | TGTGCCAGCAGGCTTGCAGGTAGCAATCAGCCCCAGCATTTT
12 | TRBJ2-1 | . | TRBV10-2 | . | CASARTLNEQFF | TGCGCCAGCGCTAGAACTCTGAATGAGCAGTTCTTC
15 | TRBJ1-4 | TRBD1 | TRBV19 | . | CASSDRAGGDEKLFF | TGTGCCAGTAGTGACAGGGCGGGTGGCGATGAAAAACTGTTTTTT
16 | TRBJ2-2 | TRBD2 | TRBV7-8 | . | CASSRATSGSVGELFF | TGTGCCAGCAGCCGTGCGACTAGCGGGAGCGTCGGGGAGCTGTTTTTT
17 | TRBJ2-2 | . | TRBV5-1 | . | CASTSPGVFANTGELFF | TGCGCCAGCACCTCCCCGGGGGTATTCGCGAACACCGGGGAGCTGTTTTTT
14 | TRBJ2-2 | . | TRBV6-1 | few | CASVQGTNTGELFF | TGTGCCAGCGTGCAGGGAACGAACACCGGGGAGCTGTTTTTT
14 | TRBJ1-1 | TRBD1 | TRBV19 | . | CASRVDSPQGGAFF | TGTGCCAGTAGAGTTGATTCCCCACAGGGGGGAGCTTTCTTT
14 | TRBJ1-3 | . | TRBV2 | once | CASSEGGGGNTIYF | TGTGCCAGCAGTGAAGGGGGAGGTGGAAACACCATATATTTT
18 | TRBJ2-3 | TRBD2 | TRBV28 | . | CASSGSGTIHLRTDTQYF | TGTGCCAGCTCGGGGAGCGGGACCATCCATCTGCGCACAGATACGCAGTATTTT
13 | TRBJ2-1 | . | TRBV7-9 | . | CASSPGSYNEQFF | TGTGCCAGCAGCCCCGGGTCCTACAATGAGCAGTTCTTC
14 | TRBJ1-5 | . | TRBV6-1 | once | CASRDSYSNQPQHF | TGTGCCAGCAGAGACAGTTATAGCAATCAGCCCCAGCATTTT